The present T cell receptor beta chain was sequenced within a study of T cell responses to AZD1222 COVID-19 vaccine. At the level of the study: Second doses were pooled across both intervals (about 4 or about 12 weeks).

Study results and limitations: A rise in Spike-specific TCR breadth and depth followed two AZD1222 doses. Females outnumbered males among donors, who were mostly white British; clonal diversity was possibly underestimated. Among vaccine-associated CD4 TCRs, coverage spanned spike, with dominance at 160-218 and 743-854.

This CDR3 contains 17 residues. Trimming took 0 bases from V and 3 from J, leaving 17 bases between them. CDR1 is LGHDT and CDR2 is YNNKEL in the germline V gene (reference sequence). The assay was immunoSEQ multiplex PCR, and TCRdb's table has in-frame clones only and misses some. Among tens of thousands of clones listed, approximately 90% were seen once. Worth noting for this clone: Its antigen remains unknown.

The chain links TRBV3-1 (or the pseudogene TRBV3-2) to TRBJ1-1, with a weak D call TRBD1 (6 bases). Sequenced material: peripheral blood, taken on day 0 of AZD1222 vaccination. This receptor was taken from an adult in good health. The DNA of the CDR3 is TGTGCCAGCAGCCAAGAAGCGACAGGTCGGAGGTACACTGAAGCTTTCTTT. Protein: CASSQEATGRRYTEAFF.